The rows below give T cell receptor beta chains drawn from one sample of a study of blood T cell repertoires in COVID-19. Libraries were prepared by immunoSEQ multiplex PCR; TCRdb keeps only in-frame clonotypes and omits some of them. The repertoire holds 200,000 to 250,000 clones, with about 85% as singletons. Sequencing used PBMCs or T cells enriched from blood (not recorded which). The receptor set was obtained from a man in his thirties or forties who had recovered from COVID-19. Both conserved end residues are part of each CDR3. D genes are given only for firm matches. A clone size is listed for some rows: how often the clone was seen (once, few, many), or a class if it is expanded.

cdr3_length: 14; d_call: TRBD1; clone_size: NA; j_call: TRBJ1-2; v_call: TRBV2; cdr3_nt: TGTGCCAGCCAAATAGACAGGGGGCCCTATGGCTACACCTTC; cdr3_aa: CASQIDRGPYGYTF
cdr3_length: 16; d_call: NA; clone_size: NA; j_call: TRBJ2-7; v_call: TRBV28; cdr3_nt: TGTGCCAGCAGTTTAGCGGGGGCAGGGGGCATCTACGAGCAGTACTTC; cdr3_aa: CASSLAGAGGIYEQYF
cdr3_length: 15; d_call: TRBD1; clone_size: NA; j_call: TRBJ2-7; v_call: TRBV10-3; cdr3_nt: TGTGCCATCAGTGACGGGACAGGAACACCCTACGAGCAGTACTTC; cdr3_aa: CAISDGTGTPYEQYF
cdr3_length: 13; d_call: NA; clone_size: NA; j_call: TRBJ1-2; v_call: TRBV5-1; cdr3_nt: TGCGCCAGCAGCTCCTCAGGTGACTATGGCTACACCTTC; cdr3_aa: CASSSSGDYGYTF
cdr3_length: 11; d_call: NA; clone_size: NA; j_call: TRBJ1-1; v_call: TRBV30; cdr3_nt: TGTGCCTTAGAGGGCTCCACTGAAGCTTTCTTT; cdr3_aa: CALEGSTEAFF
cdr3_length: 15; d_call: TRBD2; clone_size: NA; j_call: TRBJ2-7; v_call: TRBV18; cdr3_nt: TGTGCCAGCTCCCCCCGGGCTAGCGGGATGGGTGAGCAGTACTTC; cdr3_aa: CASSPRASGMGEQYF
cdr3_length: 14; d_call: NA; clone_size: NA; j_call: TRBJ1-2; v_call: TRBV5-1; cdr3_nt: TGCGCCAGCACCCTCCAACAGGGAAGGTCTGGCTACACCTTC; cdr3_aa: CASTLQQGRSGYTF
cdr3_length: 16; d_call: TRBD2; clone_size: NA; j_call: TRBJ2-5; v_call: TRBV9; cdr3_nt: TGTGCCAGCAGCGTAGGCGGGAGACGGGACCAAGAGACCCAGTACTTC; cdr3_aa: CASSVGGRRDQETQYF
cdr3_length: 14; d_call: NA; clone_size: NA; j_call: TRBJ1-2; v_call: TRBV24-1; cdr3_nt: TGTGCCACCAGTGATTACCCCTGGTCAGATGGCTACACCTTC; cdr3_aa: CATSDYPWSDGYTF
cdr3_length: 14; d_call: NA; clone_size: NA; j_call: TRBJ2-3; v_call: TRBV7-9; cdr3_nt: TGTGCCAGCAGTCGGTCAACCCAGGGGGATACGCAGTATTTT; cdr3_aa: CASSRSTQGDTQYF
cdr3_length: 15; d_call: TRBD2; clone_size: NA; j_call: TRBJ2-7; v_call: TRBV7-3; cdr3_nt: TGTGCCAGCAGCCCTAGCGGGGGGTTGAAAGGCGAGCAGTACTTC; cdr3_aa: CASSPSGGLKGEQYF
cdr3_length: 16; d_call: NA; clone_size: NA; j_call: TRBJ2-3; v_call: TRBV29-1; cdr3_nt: TGCAGCGTTGAAACGCGGGCGAGCCAGGGCACAGATACGCAGTATTTT; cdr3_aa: CSVETRASQGTDTQYF
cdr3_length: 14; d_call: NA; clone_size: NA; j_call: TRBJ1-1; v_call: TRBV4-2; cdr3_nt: TGTGCCAGCAGCCAAAGCGACAGTGGCACTGAAGCTTTCTTT; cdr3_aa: CASSQSDSGTEAFF
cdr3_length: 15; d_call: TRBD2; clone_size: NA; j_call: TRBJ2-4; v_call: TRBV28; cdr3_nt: TGTGCCAGCGCTCGAATAGCGGGAGCCAAAAACATTCAGTACTTC; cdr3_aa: CASARIAGAKNIQYF
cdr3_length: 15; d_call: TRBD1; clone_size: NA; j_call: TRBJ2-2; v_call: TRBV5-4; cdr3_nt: TGTGCCAGCAGCTTTGGGACAGGGAGAGCCGGGGAGCTGTTTTTT; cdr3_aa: CASSFGTGRAGELFF
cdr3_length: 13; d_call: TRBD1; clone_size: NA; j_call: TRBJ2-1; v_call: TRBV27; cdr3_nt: TGTGCCAGCAGTTTGGGACAGCTTAATGAGCAGTTCTTC; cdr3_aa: CASSLGQLNEQFF
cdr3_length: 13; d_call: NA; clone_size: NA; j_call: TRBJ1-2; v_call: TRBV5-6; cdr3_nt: TGTGCCAGCAGCTTGTATAGGCGGGGTGGCTACACCTTC; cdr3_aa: CASSLYRRGGYTF
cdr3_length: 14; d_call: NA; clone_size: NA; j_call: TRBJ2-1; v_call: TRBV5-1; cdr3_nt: TGCGCCAGCAGCTCTGTCCATCCTAACAATGAGCAGTTCTTC; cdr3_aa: CASSSVHPNNEQFF
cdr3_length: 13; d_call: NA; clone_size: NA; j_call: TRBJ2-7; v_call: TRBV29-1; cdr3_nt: TGCAGCGTTGAAACCCGGGTCTCCTACGAGCAGTACTTC; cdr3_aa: CSVETRVSYEQYF
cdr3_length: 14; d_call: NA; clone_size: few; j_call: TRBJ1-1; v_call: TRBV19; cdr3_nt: TGTGCCAGTAGTAAGACAGCTATGAACACTGAAGCTTTCTTT; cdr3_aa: CASSKTAMNTEAFF
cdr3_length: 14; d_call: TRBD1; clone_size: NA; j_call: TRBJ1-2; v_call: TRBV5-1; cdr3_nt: TGCGCCAGTTCGGAACAGGGGCTATCGGAGGGCTACACCTTC; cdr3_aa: CASSEQGLSEGYTF
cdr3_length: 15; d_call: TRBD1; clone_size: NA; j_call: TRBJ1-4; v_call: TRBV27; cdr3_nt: TGTGCCAGCAGTTTGGGGGACAGGGATAATGAAAAACTGTTTTTT; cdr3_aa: CASSLGDRDNEKLFF
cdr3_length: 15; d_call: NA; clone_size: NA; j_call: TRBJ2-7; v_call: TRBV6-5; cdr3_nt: TGTGCCAGCAGTTACTCGCCGACAACGGGGGTCGAGCAGTACTTC; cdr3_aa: CASSYSPTTGVEQYF
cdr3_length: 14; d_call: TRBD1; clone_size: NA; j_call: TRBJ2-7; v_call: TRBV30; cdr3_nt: TGTGCCTGGAGAAACCGGGACAGGACCTACGAGCAGTACTTC; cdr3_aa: CAWRNRDRTYEQYF
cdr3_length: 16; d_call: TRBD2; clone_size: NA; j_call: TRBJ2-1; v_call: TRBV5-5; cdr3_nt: TGTGCCAGCAGCTTATTAGCGGGGGGTTACTACAATGAGCAGTTCTTC; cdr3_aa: CASSLLAGGYYNEQFF
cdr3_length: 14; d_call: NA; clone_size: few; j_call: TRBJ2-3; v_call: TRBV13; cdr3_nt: TGTGCCAGCAGCCCCGTGCCAGGGTCAGATACGCAGTATTTT; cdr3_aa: CASSPVPGSDTQYF
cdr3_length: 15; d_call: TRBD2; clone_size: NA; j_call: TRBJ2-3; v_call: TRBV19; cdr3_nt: TGTGCCAGTAGATCTCCAGCGGGAGGGCCAGATACGCAGTATTTT; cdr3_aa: CASRSPAGGPDTQYF
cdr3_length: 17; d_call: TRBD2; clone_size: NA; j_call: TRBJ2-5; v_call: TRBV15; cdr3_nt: TGTGCCACCAGCAGAGGAGCGGGGGCCTACTCCAGGGAGACCCAGTACTTC; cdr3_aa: CATSRGAGAYSRETQYF
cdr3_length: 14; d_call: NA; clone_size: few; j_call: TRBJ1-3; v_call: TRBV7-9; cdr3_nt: TGTGCCACCTCAAAAAATCGGGGTGGAAACACCATATATTTT; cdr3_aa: CATSKNRGGNTIYF
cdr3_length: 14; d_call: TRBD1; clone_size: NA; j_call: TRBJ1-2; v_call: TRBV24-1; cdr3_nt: TGTGCCACCAGTGGGGACCGGGACAGGGGGGGCTACACCTTC; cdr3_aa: CATSGDRDRGGYTF
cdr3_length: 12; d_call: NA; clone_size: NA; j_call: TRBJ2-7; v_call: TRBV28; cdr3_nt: TGTGCCAGCAGTTTATTCGGGGACGAGCAGTACTTC; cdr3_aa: CASSLFGDEQYF
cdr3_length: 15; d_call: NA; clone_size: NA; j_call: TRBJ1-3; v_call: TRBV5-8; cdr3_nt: TGTGCCAGCAGCTTGCTCGTTTACTCTGGAAACACCATATATTTT; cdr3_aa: CASSLLVYSGNTIYF
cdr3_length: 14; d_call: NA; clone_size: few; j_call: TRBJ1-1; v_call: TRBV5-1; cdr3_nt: TGCGCCAGCAGCCTCCTCGGTCGGGGCACTGAAGCTTTCTTT; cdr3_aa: CASSLLGRGTEAFF
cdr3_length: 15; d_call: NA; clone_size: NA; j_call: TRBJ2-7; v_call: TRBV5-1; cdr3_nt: TGCGCCAGCAGCTTTGGTCTAGGGGTCCTCTACGAGCAGTACTTC; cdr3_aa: CASSFGLGVLYEQYF
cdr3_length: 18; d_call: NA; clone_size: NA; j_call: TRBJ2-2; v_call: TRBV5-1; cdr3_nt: TGCGCCAGCAGCCTACAATCTCAGGGGATCGGGGCTTCCGGGGAGCTGTTTTTT; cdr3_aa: CASSLQSQGIGASGELFF
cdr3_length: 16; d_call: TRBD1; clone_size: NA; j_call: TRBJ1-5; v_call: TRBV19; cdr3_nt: TGTGCCAGGACCGGGACAGAGAAATATAGCAATCAGCCCCAGCATTTT; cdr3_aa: CARTGTEKYSNQPQHF
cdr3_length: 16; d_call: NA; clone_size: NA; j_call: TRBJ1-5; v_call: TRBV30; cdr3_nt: TGTGCCTGGAGGGCAGGTTCGGCACATAGCAATCAGCCCCAGCATTTT; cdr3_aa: CAWRAGSAHSNQPQHF
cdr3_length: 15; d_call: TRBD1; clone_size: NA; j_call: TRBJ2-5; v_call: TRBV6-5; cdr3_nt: TGTGCCAGCAGCCACGGGACAGGGTATAGGGAGACCCAGTACTTC; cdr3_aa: CASSHGTGYRETQYF
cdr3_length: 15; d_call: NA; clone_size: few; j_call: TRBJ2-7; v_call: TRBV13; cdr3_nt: TGTGCCAGCAGCTTATTCGTAGATGACGGCGGCAAGCAGTACTTC; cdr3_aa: CASSLFVDDGGKQYF
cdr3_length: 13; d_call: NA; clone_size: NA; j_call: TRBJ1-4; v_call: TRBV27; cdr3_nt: TGTGCCACCCAACCGAGGTTTGGGGAAAAACTGTTTTTT; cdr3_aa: CATQPRFGEKLFF
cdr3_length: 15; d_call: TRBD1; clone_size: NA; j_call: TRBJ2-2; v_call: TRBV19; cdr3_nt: TGTGCCAGTAGTCACAGGGGGCGGGTCACCGGGGAGCTGTTTTTT; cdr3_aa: CASSHRGRVTGELFF
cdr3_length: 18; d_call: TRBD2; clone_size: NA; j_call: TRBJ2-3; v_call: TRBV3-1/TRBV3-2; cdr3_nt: TGTGCCAGCAGCCAAGAAAGGGGACTAGCGGGCCAGACAGATACGCAGTATTTT; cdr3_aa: CASSQERGLAGQTDTQYF
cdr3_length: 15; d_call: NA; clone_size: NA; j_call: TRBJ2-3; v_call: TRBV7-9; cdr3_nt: TGTGCCAGCAGCTTATCTGGTTTAGCTGGAGGTACGCAGTATTTT; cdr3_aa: CASSLSGLAGGTQYF
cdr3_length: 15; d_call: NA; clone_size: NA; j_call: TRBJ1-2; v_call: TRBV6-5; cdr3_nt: TGTGCCAGCAGGAACGGAGGGACCACTAACTATGGCTACACCTTC; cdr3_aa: CASRNGGTTNYGYTF
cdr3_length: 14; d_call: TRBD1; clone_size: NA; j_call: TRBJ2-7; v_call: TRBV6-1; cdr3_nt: TGTGCCAGCAGTGAACAGGGGGCGCCCCTCGAGCAGTACTTC; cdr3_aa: CASSEQGAPLEQYF